These T cell receptor beta chains were read from a single sample in a study of shared clonotypes between healthy human individuals. Here immunoSEQ multiplex PCR was the method, and the copy in TCRdb shows in-frame clones only, minus some. The data contain roughly 1 million clones, 75% to 80% of them singletons. Sequencing used memory CD4+ T cells from PBMCs. These receptors all come from a man aged 18 to 29 in good health. Some clones in this sample may be carry-over from other donors' samples. CDR3s include the opening cysteine and the closing phenylalanine or tryptophan. The D gene is left open where the match is weak. Clone size is given for some rows only: seen once, a few or many times, or a class if the clone is expanded.

>few|TRBJ2-5|TRBV11-2|TRBD1
TGTGCCAGCAGCTTAGTTAGGACAGGGGGAGGCGAGACCCAGTACTTC
CASSLVRTGGGETQYF
>once|TRBJ2-4|TRBV18|NA
TGTGCCAGCTCACCACCGAGCGGGCTAGCCAAAAACATTCAGTACTTC
CASSPPSGLAKNIQYF
>NA|TRBJ2-5|TRBV4-2|NA
TGTGCCAGCAGCCAAGTTCTTTTGCGGGGCCAAGAGACCCAGTACTTC
CASSQVLLRGQETQYF
>once|TRBJ1-2|TRBV29-1|NA
TGCAGCGTAGAGAGTAGCTACACCTTC
CSVESSYTF
>NA|TRBJ2-7|TRBV2|NA
TGTGCCAGCAAACGAAGTACGTCGAGTGAGCAGTACTTC
CASKRSTSSEQYF
>NA|TRBJ1-1|TRBV28|NA
TGTGCCAGCAGTTCCAAGGTTCTAGCTGAAGCTTTCTTT
CASSSKVLAEAFF
>NA|TRBJ2-2|TRBV5-1|NA
TGCGCCAGCAGCCCCCTGGGTGCGAAGAACACCGGGGAGCTGTTTTTT
CASSPLGAKNTGELFF
>NA|TRBJ2-4|TRBV4-2|TRBD2
TGTGCCAGCAGCCAGCGCCCGGGACTAGCGGGAGACCAAGGTGACATTCAGTACTTC
CASSQRPGLAGDQGDIQYF
>NA|TRBJ2-7|TRBV5-6|NA
TGTGCCAGCAGCGTGGAGTACTTGGCCAACCCCCCCTACGAGCAGTACTTC
CASSVEYLANPPYEQYF
>NA|TRBJ2-6|TRBV14|NA
TGTGCCAGCAGCCGCTTACAGTTCTCTGGGGCCAACGTCCTGACTTTC
CASSRLQFSGANVLTF
>NA|TRBJ2-1|TRBV4-3|NA
TGCGCCAGCAGCCAAGAACGATTGATCCAGGGCCATGAGCAGTTCTTC
CASSQERLIQGHEQFF
>NA|TRBJ2-1|TRBV9|NA
TGTGCCAGCAGCGTTTCCGCCGGGGGGCGGGGAAATGAGCAGTTCTTC
CASSVSAGGRGNEQFF
>NA|TRBJ2-2|TRBV28|NA
TGTGCCAGCATGAGGGGGTCGGACACCGGGGAGCTGTTTTTT
CASMRGSDTGELFF
>NA|TRBJ2-1|TRBV7-2|TRBD2
TGTGCCAGCAGCTCCCCTGGGACTAGCGGGAGGCATGAGCAGTTCTTC
CASSSPGTSGRHEQFF
>NA|TRBJ1-5|TRBV18|NA
TGTGCCAGCTCACCACGAGGGAATAGCAATCAGCCCCAGCATTTT
CASSPRGNSNQPQHF
>NA|TRBJ1-5|TRBV12-5|NA
TGTGCTAGTGCCCAAGATGGTTCGGTTCAGCCCCAGCATTTT
CASAQDGSVQPQHF